The 25 T cell receptor beta chains below come from one sample, sequenced in a study of blood T cell repertoires in COVID-19. TCRdb keeps only in-frame clones here, not all; method: immunoSEQ multiplex PCR. The table lists around 300,000 clones, around 87% of them singletons. Specimen: PBMCs or T cells enriched from blood (not recorded which). These receptors all stem from a woman younger than 45 who had recovered from COVID-19.

V usage is TRBV30 and J usage is TRBJ2-7; the D is unclear. V was clipped by 3 bases and J by 0 bases, with 15 bases between them. Germline CDR1 reads GTSNPN; CDR2 reads SVGIG (reference sequence). The CDR3 runs 15 residues. The CDR3 spells CAWSPGPPDSYEQYF. CDR3 in DNA: TGTGCCTGGAGCCCTGGGCCACCTGACTCCTACGAGCAGTACTTC. Complete variable domain (other parts from reference TRBV30 and TRBJ2-7): SQTIHQWPATLVQPVGSPLSLECTVEGTSNPNLYWYRQAAGRGLQLLFYSVGIGQISSEVPQNLSASRPQDRQFILSSKKLLLSDSGFYLCAWSPGPPDSYEQYFGPGTRLTVT.

The J gene is TRBJ2-1, the V gene TRBV5-4; tentatively, D is TRBD2 (7 bases). The CDR3 has 15 residues. Trimming took 2 bases from V and 5 from J, leaving 14 bases between them. Germline V gene lookup returns CDR1 SGHNT and CDR2 YYREEE (reference sequence). In DNA, the CDR3 is TGTGCCAGCAGCTTAGGGGGGGGGCATCACAATGAGCAGTTCTTC. It specifies CASSLGGGHHNEQFF.

This clone was recorded once. The gene calls are TRBV4-3 and TRBJ1-2; TRBD1 is a possible D gene (5 bases). The CDR3 has 13 amino acids. CDR1 and CDR2 from the germline V gene are LGHNA and YSLEER. V gave up 4 bases and J gave up 8 bases, with 14 bases separating them. CDR3 DNA sequence: TGCGCCAGCAGCCTATGGGGGGGATCGGGCTACACCTTC. This translates into CASSLWGGSGYTF.

The chain uses TRBV10-3 and TRBJ1-6; 8 bases are a match to TRBD1. Germline loops: CDR1 ENHRY, CDR2 SYGVKD. The ends lost 0 bases at V and 8 bases at J; junction bases unmatched: 3. The CDR3 runs to 15 residues. The CDR3: CAISESTGAYSPLHF. The DNA for the CDR3 is TGTGCCATCAGTGAGTCGACAGGGGCCTATTCACCCCTCCACTTT.

The J gene is TRBJ1-5, the V gene TRBV21-1; TRBD1 is the table's D call and was not checked against the DNA. TRBV21-1 is listed as a pseudogene. The CDR3 spans 16 residues. CDR3 region: CASSSADSHSNQPQHF. CDR3 nucleotides: TGTGCCAGCAGCTCGGCGGACAGTCATAGCAATCAGCCCCAGCATTTT.

This chain connects TRBV7-9 to TRBJ1-1, with D maybe TRBD1 (5 bases). V lost 4 bases to trimming and J lost 3 bases, with 12 bases between them. The CDR3 totals 14 residues. The germline V gene has CDR1 SEHNR and CDR2 FQNEAQ (reference sequence). Here the CDR3 reads CASSSSQGYTEAFF. The CDR3 DNA is TGTGCCAGCAGCTCCTCCCAGGGCTACACTGAAGCTTTCTTT.

J is TRBJ2-1 and V is TRBV6-5; TRBD1 aligns across 8 bases. The germline V gene has CDR1 MNHEY and CDR2 SVGAGI. This CDR3 has 15 amino acids. The junction had 7 bases not matched to a gene; V was cut back by 0 bases and J by 9 bases. The CDR3 region is CASSYSGQGASEQFF. The CDR3 coding sequence is TGTGCCAGCAGTTACTCGGGGCAGGGGGCAAGTGAGCAGTTCTTC.

V and J are TRBV30 and TRBJ1-1; 10 positions agree with TRBD1. This CDR3 is 12 amino acids long. V shed 8 bases, J shed 6 bases, and the junction held 6 bases outside the gene matches. Germline CDR1 reads GTSNPN; CDR2 reads SVGIG (reference sequence). As DNA, the CDR3 is TGTGCCATCGACAGGGGGCACCCTGAAGCTTTCTTT. Protein product: CAIDRGHPEAFF.

This chain joins TRBV6-1 and TRBJ1-2, with TRBD1 as a possible D gene (6 bases). V was pared by 2 bases and J by 5 bases, with 15 bases between. CDR1 and CDR2 from the germline V gene are MNHNS and SASEGT. This CDR3 has 15 residues. For the CDR3, the DNA is TGTGCCAGCAGTGAATGGGCAGGGGTAGGGTATGGCTACACCTTC. Protein sequence: CASSEWAGVGYGYTF.

This clone was seen a few times. The gene calls are TRBV28 and TRBJ2-1; TRBD1 might be the D (6 bases). From germline, CDR1 is MDHEN and CDR2 SYDVKM. The CDR3 is 15 amino acids. Trimming left V 2 bases short and J 4 bases short, with 12 bases between. This chain's CDR3 is CASSLRGHIYNEQFF. In DNA, the CDR3 is TGTGCCAGCAGTTTAAGGGGACACATATACAATGAGCAGTTCTTC. The full variable domain, completed using reference TRBV28 and TRBJ2-1, is DVKVTQSSRYLVKRTGEKVFLECVQDMDHENMFWYRQDPGLGLRLIYFSYDVKMKEKGDIPEGYSVSREKKERFSLILESASTNQTSMYLCASSLRGHIYNEQFFGPGTRLTVL.

The chain couples TRBV7-9 to TRBJ2-7; D is unresolved. The germline V gene encodes CDR1 SEHNR and CDR2 FQNEAQ (reference sequence). The CDR3 is 13 residues long. V was clipped by 5 bases and J by 3 bases, with 11 bases between them. CDR3 DNA sequence: TGTGCCAGCAGCCAACGAAACAGCTACGAGCAGTACTTC. This gives the protein CASSQRNSYEQYF.

The chain employs TRBV19 and TRBJ1-5, with D possibly being TRBD1 (6 bases). Between the trimmed V and J ends, which lost 1 base and 2 bases, there was a span of 15 bases. Germline V lookup: CDR1 LNHDA, CDR2 SQIVND (reference sequence). This CDR3 is built from 17 residues. The CDR3 sequence is CASSIVRGRGGNQPQHF. CDR3 nucleotides: TGTGCCAGTAGTATAGTTAGGGGCAGGGGTGGCAATCAGCCCCAGCATTTT.

The V and J genes are TRBV6-2 or TRBV6-3 and TRBJ2-1; 13 bases align to TRBD2. Per germline, CDR1 MNHEY and CDR2 SVGEGT. The CDR3 length is 18 residues. The J segment lost 0 bases and the V segment lost 4 bases, leaving 6 bases of the junction unmatched. CDR3 region: CASSWGLAGLFSYNEQFF. Written as DNA, the CDR3 is TGTGCCAGCAGTTGGGGACTAGCGGGGCTCTTCTCCTACAATGAGCAGTTCTTC.

The chain's CDR3 is CASSQPDRAYGYTF. CDR3 in DNA: TGCGCCAGCAGTCAGCCGGACAGGGCATATGGCTACACCTTC. The chain is built from TRBV23-1 and TRBJ1-2, with 8 bases matching TRBD1. TRBV23-1 is noted as an ORF with a role that remains uncertain. CDR3 length: 14 amino acids. The V and J ends lost 3 bases and 5 bases, in that order; junction bases with no gene match: 5.

V and J are TRBV6-5 and TRBJ1-2; weak D call: TRBD1 (6 bases). V was trimmed by 8 bases and J by 1 base, leaving 11 bases between them. The V gene's germline CDR1 is MNHEY and CDR2 SVGAGI. The CDR3 is 13 amino acids. CDR3 region: CASGGGGNYGYTF. In DNA form, the CDR3 reads TGTGCCAGCGGAGGGGGGGGTAACTATGGCTACACCTTC.

The gene calls are TRBV7-2 and TRBJ2-1; D is undetermined. This CDR3 is 14 amino acids long. Germline values: CDR1 SGHTA, CDR2 FQGNSA. Trimming removed 1 base at V and 7 bases at J, with 11 bases between. The CDR3, as DNA: TGTGCCAGCAGCTTAGTGGGCGAGCTGAATGAGCAGTTCTTC. The encoded protein is CASSLVGELNEQFF. Filled out from reference TRBV7-2 and TRBJ2-1, the complete variable domain reads GAGVSQSPSNKVTEKGKDVELRCDPISGHTALYWYRQSLGQGLEFLIYFQGNSAPDKSGLPSDRFSAERTGGSVSTLTIQRTQQEDSAVYLCASSLVGELNEQFFGPGTRLTVL.

The V call is TRBV5-6, the J call TRBJ1-3; a weak D match, TRBD1 (6 bases). V was cut by 2 bases and J by 4 bases, with 10 bases left in between. The CDR3 has 14 amino acids. Germline CDR1 reads SGHDT; CDR2 reads YYEEEE. The CDR3: CASSLSGQGNTIYF. CDR3 DNA sequence: TGTGCCAGCAGCTTATCCGGACAGGGAAACACCATATATTTT.

The V and J genes are TRBV21-1 and TRBJ2-7; TRBD1 was called by the table and not checked on the DNA. TRBV21-1 is a listed pseudogene. This CDR3 is 16 amino acids long. The CDR3: CASSNWGQGDGHEQYF. For the CDR3, the DNA is TGTGCCAGCAGCAATTGGGGACAGGGGGATGGCCACGAGCAGTACTTC.

The chain recombines TRBV7-9 with TRBJ1-5; 7 bases align to TRBD1. The V segment lost 5 bases and the J segment 4 bases; nucleotides outside the gene matches: 11. The CDR3 covers 16 residues. Per the germline V gene, CDR1 is SEHNR and CDR2 is FQNEAQ (reference sequence). Written as DNA, the CDR3 is TGTGCCAGCAGCCCACCGAGAACAGGGGAAAATCAGCCCCAGCATTTT. Protein sequence: CASSPPRTGENQPQHF. Full variable domain (missing parts from reference TRBV7-9 and TRBJ1-5): DTGVSQNPRHKITKRGQNVTFRCDPISEHNRLYWYRQTLGQGPEFLTYFQNEAQLEKSRLLSDRFSAERPKGSFSTLEIQRTEQGDSAMYLCASSPPRTGENQPQHFGDGTRLSIL.

J is TRBJ2-1 and V is TRBV7-2; 7 bases line up with TRBD2. CDR3 length equals 17 residues. Germline CDR1 SGHTA, CDR2 FQGNSA. With 5 bases clipped from V and 5 bases from J, the junction kept 15 bases outside the gene matches. The CDR3 DNA sequence: TGTGCCAGCAGCCCCCCCGTTCGGGCTAGCGGCCACAATGAGCAGTTCTTC. As protein: CASSPPVRASGHNEQFF.

This clone was picked up one time. CDR3 bases: TGTGCCAGCAGCTTGAAGGGGGCGACAGGCGAGCAGTACTTC. The encoded protein is CASSLKGATGEQYF. The V gene is TRBV5-4, the J gene TRBJ2-7; TRBD1 matches at 7 bases. Germline-derived CDR1 and CDR2 are SGHNT and YYREEE (reference sequence). The V and J ends lost 1 base and 6 bases, in that order; junction bases with no gene match: 7. The CDR3 is 14 residues long. The variable domain in full, with the rest retrieved from reference TRBV5-4 and TRBJ2-7, is ETGVTQSPTHLIKTRGQQVTLRCSSQSGHNTVSWYQQALGQGPQFIFQYYREEENGRGNFPPRFSGLQFPNYSSELNVNALELDDSALYLCASSLKGATGEQYFGPGTRLTVT.

This sequence joins TRBV7-3 and TRBJ2-2, with D possibly being TRBD2 (6 bases). Per germline, CDR1 SGHTA and CDR2 FQGTGA. This CDR3 has 16 residues. Trimming removed 4 bases from V and 1 base from J, with 13 bases in between. The CDR3 nucleotides read TGTGCCAGCAGCTCAGATAGCGGAATGAACACCGGGGAGCTGTTTTTT. Its protein is CASSSDSGMNTGELFF.

A few counts support this clone. The rearrangement uses TRBV4-1 and TRBJ1-2, with D tentatively TRBD1 (5 bases). CDR3 size: 14 residues. The germline V and J ends were trimmed by 5 bases and 4 bases, with 14 bases remaining between them. Germline V gives CDR1 MGHRA, CDR2 YSYEKL. The CDR3 DNA sequence: TGCGCCAGCAGCTCGTACAGGCCGGGCTATGGCTACACCTTC. This sequence encodes CASSSYRPGYGYTF.

A single count supports this clone. This rearrangement joins TRBV3-1 (or the pseudogene TRBV3-2) to TRBJ2-7; D possibly corresponds to TRBD2 (7 bases). Trimming removed 4 bases at V and 7 bases at J, with 20 bases between. CDR1 is LGHDT, CDR2 YNNKEL, per germline (reference sequence). This CDR3 spans 15 amino acids. CDR3 in DNA: TGTGCCAGCAGCCGTACAGTGGGGGGGGCGGAGGAGCAGTACTTC. This sequence encodes CASSRTVGGAEEQYF.

The chain recombines TRBV6-6 with TRBJ1-1; tentatively, D is TRBD1 (5 bases). Germline V gene lookup returns CDR1 MNHNY and CDR2 SVGAGI (reference sequence). The germline V and J ends were trimmed by 5 bases and 4 bases, with 17 bases remaining between them. The length of the CDR3 is 15 residues. CDR3 in amino acids: CASSPDSTAATEAFF. CDR3 bases: TGTGCCAGCAGTCCCGACAGTACTGCCGCCACTGAAGCTTTCTTT.